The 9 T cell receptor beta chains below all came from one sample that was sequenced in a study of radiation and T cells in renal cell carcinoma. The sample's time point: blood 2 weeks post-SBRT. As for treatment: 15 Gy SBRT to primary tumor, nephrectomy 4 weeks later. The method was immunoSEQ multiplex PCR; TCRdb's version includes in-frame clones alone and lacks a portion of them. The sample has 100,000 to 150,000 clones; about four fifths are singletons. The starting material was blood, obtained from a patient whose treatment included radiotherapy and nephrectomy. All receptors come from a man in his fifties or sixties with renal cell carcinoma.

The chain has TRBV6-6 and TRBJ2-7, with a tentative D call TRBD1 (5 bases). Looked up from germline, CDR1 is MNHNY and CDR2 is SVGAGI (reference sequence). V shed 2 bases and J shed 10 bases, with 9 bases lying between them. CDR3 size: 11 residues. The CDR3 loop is CASSYADTQYF. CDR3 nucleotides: TGTGCCAGCAGTTACGCGGACACACAGTACTTC.

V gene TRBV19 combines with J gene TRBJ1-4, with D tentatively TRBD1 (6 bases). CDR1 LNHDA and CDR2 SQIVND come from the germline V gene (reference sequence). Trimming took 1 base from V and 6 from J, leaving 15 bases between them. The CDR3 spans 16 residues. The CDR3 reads CASSIAPQGSDEKLFF. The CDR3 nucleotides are TGTGCCAGTAGTATAGCCCCCCAGGGGTCGGATGAAAAACTGTTTTTT.

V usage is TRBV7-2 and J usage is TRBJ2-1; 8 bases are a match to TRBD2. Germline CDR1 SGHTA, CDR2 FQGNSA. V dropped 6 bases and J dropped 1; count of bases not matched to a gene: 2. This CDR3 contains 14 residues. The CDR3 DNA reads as TGTGCCAGCAGGACGGGGGGGTCCTACAATGAGCAGTTCTTC. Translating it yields CASRTGGSYNEQFF.

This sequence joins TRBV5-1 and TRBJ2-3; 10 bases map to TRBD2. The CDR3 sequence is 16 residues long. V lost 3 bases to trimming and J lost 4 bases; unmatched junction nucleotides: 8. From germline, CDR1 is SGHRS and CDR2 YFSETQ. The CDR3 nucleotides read TGCGCCAGCAGCTCGTTACTAGCGGGGAGGGCAGATACGCAGTATTTT. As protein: CASSSLLAGRADTQYF.

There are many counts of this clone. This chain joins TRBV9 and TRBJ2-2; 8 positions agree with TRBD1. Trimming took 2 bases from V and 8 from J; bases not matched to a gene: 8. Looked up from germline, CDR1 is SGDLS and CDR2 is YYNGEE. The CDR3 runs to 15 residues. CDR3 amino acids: CASSVGTGIIGELFF. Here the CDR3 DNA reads TGTGCCAGCAGCGTGGGGACAGGCATCATTGGGGAGCTGTTTTTT. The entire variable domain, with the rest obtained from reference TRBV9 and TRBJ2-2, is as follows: DSGVTQTPKHLITATGQRVTLRCSPRSGDLSVYWYQQSLDQGLQFLIQYYNGEERAKGNILERFSAQQFPDLHSELNLSSLELGDSALYFCASSVGTGIIGELFFGEGSRLTVL.

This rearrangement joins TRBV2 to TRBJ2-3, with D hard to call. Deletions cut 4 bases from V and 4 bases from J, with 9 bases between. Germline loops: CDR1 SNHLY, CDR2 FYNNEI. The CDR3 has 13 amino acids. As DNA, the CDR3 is TGTGCCAGCAGTGTTTATGGGGCAGATACGCAGTATTTT. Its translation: CASSVYGADTQYF.

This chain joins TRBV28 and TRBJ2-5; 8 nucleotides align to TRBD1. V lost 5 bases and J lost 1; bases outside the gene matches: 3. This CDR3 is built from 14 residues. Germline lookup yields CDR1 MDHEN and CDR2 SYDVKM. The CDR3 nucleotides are TGTGCCAGCAGTAGGACAGGGTCCCAAGAGACCCAGTACTTC. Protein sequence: CASSRTGSQETQYF. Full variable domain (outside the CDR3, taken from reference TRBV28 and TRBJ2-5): DVKVTQSSRYLVKRTGEKVFLECVQDMDHENMFWYRQDPGLGLRLIYFSYDVKMKEKGDIPEGYSVSREKKERFSLILESASTNQTSMYLCASSRTGSQETQYFGPGTRLLVL.

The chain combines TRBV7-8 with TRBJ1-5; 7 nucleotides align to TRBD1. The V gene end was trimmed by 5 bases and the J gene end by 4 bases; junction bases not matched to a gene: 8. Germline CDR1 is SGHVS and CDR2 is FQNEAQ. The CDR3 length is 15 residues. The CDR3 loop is CASSPSQGVNQPQHF. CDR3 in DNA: TGTGCCAGCAGCCCATCCCAGGGGGTGAATCAGCCCCAGCATTTT.

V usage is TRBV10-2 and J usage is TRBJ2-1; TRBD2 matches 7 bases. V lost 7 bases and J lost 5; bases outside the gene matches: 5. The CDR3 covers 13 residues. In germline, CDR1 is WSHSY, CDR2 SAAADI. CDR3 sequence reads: CASTVGLNNEQFF. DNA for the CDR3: TGCGCCAGCACTGTGGGACTAAACAATGAGCAGTTCTTC.